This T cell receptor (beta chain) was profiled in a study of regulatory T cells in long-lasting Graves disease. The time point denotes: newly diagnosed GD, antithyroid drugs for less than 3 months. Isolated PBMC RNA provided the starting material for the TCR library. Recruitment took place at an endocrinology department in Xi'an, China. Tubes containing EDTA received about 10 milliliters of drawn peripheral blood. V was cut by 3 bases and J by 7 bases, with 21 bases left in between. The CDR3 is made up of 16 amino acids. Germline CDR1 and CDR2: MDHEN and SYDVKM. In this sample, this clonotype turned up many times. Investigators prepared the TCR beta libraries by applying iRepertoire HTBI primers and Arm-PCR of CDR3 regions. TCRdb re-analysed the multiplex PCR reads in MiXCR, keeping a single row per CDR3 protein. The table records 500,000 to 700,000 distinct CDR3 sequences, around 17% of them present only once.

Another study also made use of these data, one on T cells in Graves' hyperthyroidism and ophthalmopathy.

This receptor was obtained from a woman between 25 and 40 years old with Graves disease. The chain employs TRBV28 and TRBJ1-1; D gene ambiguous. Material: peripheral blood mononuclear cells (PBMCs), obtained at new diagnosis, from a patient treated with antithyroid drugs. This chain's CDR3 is CASSLLGIGLRGEAFF. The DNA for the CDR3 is TGTGCCAGCAGTTTGCTAGGTATTGGCCTCCGGGGTGAAGCTTTCTTT.